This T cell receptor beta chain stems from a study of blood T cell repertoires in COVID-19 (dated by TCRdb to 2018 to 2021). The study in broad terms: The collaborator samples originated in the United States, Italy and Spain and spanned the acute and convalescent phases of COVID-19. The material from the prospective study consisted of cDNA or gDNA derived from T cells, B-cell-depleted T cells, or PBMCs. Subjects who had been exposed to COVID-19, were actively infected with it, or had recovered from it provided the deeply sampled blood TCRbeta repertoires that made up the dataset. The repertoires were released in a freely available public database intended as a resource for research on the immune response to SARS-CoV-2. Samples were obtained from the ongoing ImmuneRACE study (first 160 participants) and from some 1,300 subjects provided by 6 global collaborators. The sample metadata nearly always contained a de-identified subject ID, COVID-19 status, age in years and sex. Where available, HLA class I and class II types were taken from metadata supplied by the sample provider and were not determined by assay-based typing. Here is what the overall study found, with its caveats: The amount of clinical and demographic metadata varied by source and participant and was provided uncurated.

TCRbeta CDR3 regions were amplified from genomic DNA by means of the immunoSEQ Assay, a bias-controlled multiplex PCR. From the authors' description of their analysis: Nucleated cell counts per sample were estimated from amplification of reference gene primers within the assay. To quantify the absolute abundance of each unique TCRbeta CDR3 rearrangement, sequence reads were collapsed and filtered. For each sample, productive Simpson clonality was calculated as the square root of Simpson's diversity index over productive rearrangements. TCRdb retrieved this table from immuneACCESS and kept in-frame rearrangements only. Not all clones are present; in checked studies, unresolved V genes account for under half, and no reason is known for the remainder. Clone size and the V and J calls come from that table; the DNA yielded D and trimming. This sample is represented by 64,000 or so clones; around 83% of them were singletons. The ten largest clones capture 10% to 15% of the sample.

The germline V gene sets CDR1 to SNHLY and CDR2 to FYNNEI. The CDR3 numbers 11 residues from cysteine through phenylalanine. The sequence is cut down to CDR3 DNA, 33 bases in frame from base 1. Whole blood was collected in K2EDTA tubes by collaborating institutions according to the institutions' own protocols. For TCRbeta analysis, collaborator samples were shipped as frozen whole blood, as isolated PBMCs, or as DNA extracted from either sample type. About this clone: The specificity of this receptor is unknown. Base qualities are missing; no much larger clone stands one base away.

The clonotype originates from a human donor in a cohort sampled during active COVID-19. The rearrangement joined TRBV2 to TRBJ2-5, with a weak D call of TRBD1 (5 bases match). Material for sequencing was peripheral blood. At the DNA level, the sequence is TGTGCACAGGCAGATCAAGAGACCCAGTACTTC. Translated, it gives CAQADQETQYF. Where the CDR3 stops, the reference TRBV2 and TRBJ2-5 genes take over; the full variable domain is EPEVTQTPSHQVTQMGQEVILRCVPISNHLYFYWYRQILGQKVEFLVSFYNNEISEKSEIFDDQFSVERPDGSNFTLKIRSTKLEDSAMYFCAQADQETQYFGPGTRLLVL.